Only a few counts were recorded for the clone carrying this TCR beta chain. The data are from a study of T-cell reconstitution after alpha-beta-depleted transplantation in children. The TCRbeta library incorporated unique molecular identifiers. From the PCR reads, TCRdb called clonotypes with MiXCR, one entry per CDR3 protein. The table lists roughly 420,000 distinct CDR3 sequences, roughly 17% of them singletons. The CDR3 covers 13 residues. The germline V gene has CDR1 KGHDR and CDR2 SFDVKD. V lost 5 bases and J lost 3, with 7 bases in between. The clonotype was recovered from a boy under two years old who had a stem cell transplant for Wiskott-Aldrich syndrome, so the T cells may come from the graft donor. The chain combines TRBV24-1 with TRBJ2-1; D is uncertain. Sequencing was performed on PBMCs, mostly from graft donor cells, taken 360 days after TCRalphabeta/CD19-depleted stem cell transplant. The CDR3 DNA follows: TGTGCCACCAGTGGGCCCGTCTACAATGAGCAGTTCTTC. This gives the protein CATSGPVYNEQFF.